Following are 26 T cell receptor beta chains from one sample sequenced in a study of early T cells in non-severe SARS-CoV-2 infection. In TCRdb, the 5' RACE reads were re-called with MiXCR into one record per CDR3 protein. In the table there are about 110,000 distinct CDR3 sequences, 9% to 13% of which are singletons. The sample comprised whole blood. The receptors shown here come from an adult who was a healthcare worker with PCR-confirmed SARS-CoV-2 infection or an uninfected control (not recorded which).

A few counts support this clonotype. V gene TRBV7-3 combines with J gene TRBJ2-5; a possible D gene is TRBD1 (7 bases). Per the germline V gene, CDR1 is SGHTA and CDR2 is FQGTGA. Trimming took 3 bases from V and 5 from J, leaving 22 bases between them. CDR3 length: 17 amino acids. CDR3 residues: CASSLEPNRGLRETQYF. The CDR3 DNA reads as TGTGCCAGCAGCTTGGAACCCAACAGGGGACTGAGGGAGACCCAGTACTTC.

In its sample, this clonotype was seen a few times. V gene TRBV11-3 combines with J gene TRBJ2-7, with D tentatively TRBD1 (6 bases). The CDR3 has 13 amino acids. V lost 7 bases and J lost 6, with 16 bases in between. CDR1 is SGHNT and CDR2 is YENEEA in the germline V gene. CDR3: CASKPDRHSEQYF. The DNA of the CDR3 is TGTGCCAGCAAACCGGACAGACACTCCGAGCAGTACTTC.

This clonotype occurred a few times. The gene calls are TRBV11-2 and TRBJ2-1, with D uncertain. The germline V gene has CDR1 SGHAT and CDR2 FQNNGV. Trimming removed 8 bases from V and 3 bases from J, with 14 bases in between. The CDR3 is made up of 14 amino acids. DNA for the CDR3: TGTGCCAGCTCTCAAGTGGGTGACTACAATGAGCAGTTCTTC. Protein product: CASSQVGDYNEQFF.

V gene TRBV12-3 or TRBV12-4 combines with J gene TRBJ2-2, with D possibly TRBD1 on 5 matching bases. Trimming took off 5 bases at V and 2 bases at J, with 9 bases between the two ends. This CDR3 is built from 14 residues. The CDR3 reads CASSRQGNTGELFF. CDR3 in DNA: TGTGCCAGCAGTCGGCAGGGCAACACCGGGGAGCTGTTTTTT.

The sample holds many counts of this clonotype. The rearrangement links TRBV4-1 to TRBJ2-7, with unresolved D. Germline V CDR1 and CDR2: MGHRA, YSYEKL. Trimming pared 4 bases from V and 4 bases from J, leaving 17 bases between. The CDR3 has 15 amino acids. CDR3 loop: CASSLRATDLYEQYF. The DNA for the CDR3 is TGCGCCAGCAGCCTTCGGGCCACCGACCTTTACGAGCAGTACTTC.

In its sample, this clonotype was seen a few times. The gene calls are TRBV11-2 and TRBJ2-5; no clear D gene. The germline V gene encodes CDR1 SGHAT and CDR2 FQNNGV. The CDR3 is 12 amino acids. The germline V and J ends were trimmed by 0 bases and 5 bases, with 4 bases remaining between them. The CDR3 region is CASSLDVETQYF. CDR3 DNA: TGTGCCAGCAGCTTAGATGTGGAGACCCAGTACTTC.

V gene TRBV15 combines with J gene TRBJ2-5; TRBD1 is a possible D gene (6 bases). V was clipped by 5 bases and J by 4 bases, with 8 bases between them. The CDR3 runs 12 residues. Germline values: CDR1 LNHNV, CDR2 YYDKDF (reference sequence). CDR3 sequence (DNA): TGTGCCACCAGCCAGGGGAGAGAGACCCAGTACTTC. Amino acids: CATSQGRETQYF. Together with reference TRBV15 and TRBJ2-5, the CDR3 gives the full variable domain: DAMVIQNPRYQVTQFGKPVTLSCSQTLNHNVMYWYQQKSSQAPKLLFHYYDKDFNNEADTPDNFQSRRPNTSFCFLDIRSPGLGDTAMYLCATSQGRETQYFGPGTRLLVL.

This clonotype is medium-sized in the sample. The rearrangement joins TRBV30 to TRBJ2-7; D perhaps matches TRBD1 (6 bases). CDR1 and CDR2 from the germline V gene are GTSNPN and SVGIG (reference sequence). The V end lost 4 bases, the J end lost 3 bases, and 13 bases lay between the germline ends. The CDR3 runs to 13 residues. Here the CDR3 DNA reads TGTGCCTGGAACGACAGGATGAGCTACGAGCAGTACTTC. As protein: CAWNDRMSYEQYF. The full variable domain, its missing parts supplied by reference TRBV30 and TRBJ2-7, is SQTIHQWPATLVQPVGSPLSLECTVEGTSNPNLYWYRQAAGRGLQLLFYSVGIGQISSEVPQNLSASRPQDRQFILSSKKLLLSDSGFYLCAWNDRMSYEQYFGPGTRLTVT.

The V call is TRBV6-1, the J call TRBJ2-7; 10 bases align to TRBD1. The J segment lost 6 bases and the V segment lost 1 base, leaving 12 bases of the junction unmatched. The CDR3 extends over 17 amino acids. Germline values: CDR1 MNHNS, CDR2 SASEGT. This chain's CDR3 is CASSEDYRDRGLVEQYF. DNA for the CDR3: TGTGCCAGCAGTGAAGACTACCGGGACAGGGGATTGGTCGAGCAGTACTTC.

This clonotype was seen many times. This chain links TRBV15 with TRBJ2-7; the D is unclear. The length of the CDR3 is 13 residues. With 5 bases removed from V and 5 bases from J, the gap between germline ends came to 13 bases. CDR1 and CDR2 (germline): LNHNV, YYDKDF (reference sequence). The CDR3 sequence: CATSRWGSHEQYF. The CDR3 nucleotides are TGTGCCACCAGCCGCTGGGGAAGCCACGAGCAGTACTTC.

This clonotype was counted a few times. This sequence joins TRBV5-1 and TRBJ2-3, with 9 bases lining up with TRBD1. This CDR3 has 15 residues. Germline assignment: CDR1 SGHRS and CDR2 YFSETQ. V shed 7 bases and J 3 bases; nucleotides not matched to a gene: 9. The CDR3 reads CASLPTGTGTDTQYF. The CDR3 coding sequence is TGCGCCAGCCTCCCAACCGGGACAGGGACAGATACGCAGTATTTT.

The chain combines TRBV11-2 with TRBJ1-2; no definite D call. Trimming took 5 bases from V and 3 from J, leaving 16 bases between them. CDR1 is SGHAT, CDR2 FQNNGV, per germline. The CDR3 spans 15 residues. Here the CDR3 DNA reads TGTGCCAGCAGCGTAACCGGGTCCGCGGACTATGGCTACACCTTC. Translated: CASSVTGSADYGYTF.

Only a few counts were recorded for this clonotype. The chain couples TRBV7-9 to TRBJ2-7, with D maybe TRBD2 (6 bases). The germline V and J ends were trimmed by 6 bases and 5 bases, with 14 bases remaining between them. This CDR3 contains 13 residues. Looked up from germline, CDR1 is SEHNR and CDR2 is FQNEAQ (reference sequence). The CDR3 DNA is TGTGCCAGCAGTCATCCGGGAGCCCACGAGCAGTACTTC. Translated: CASSHPGAHEQYF.

This clonotype was counted only a few times. This chain joins TRBV7-2 and TRBJ1-5; TRBD1 matches at 10 bases. Germline lookup yields CDR1 SGHTA and CDR2 FQGNSA. V lost 5 bases and J lost 6; bases outside the gene matches: 4. The CDR3 has 14 residues. CDR3 DNA: TGTGCCAGCAGCCGGGACAGGGGTGTTCAGCCCCAGCATTTT. Translated, it gives CASSRDRGVQPQHF.

This clonotype has more than one count but fewer than ten. V gene TRBV29-1 combines with J gene TRBJ2-3, with 9 nucleotides matching TRBD1. Trimming took 6 bases from V and 0 from J; bases not matched to a gene: 4. This CDR3 contains 14 residues. The V gene's germline CDR1 is SQVTM and CDR2 ANQGSEA. The CDR3 sequence is CSVRDRASTDTQYF. The CDR3 nucleotides are TGCAGCGTCCGGGACAGGGCTAGCACAGATACGCAGTATTTT.

This clonotype was recorded many times. This chain connects TRBV11-2 to TRBJ2-5; TRBD1 matches 8 bases. Germline V gene lookup returns CDR1 SGHAT and CDR2 FQNNGV. Trimming took 4 bases from V and 5 from J; bases not matched to a gene: 6. The CDR3 is 14 amino acids. CDR3 in amino acids: CASSSRTGKETQYF. CDR3 bases: TGTGCCAGCAGCTCCCGGACAGGGAAGGAGACCCAGTACTTC.

Ten or more counts support this clonotype. The chain joins TRBV11-2 to TRBJ1-2; D unresolved. CDR1 and CDR2 (germline): SGHAT, FQNNGV. The V end lost 1 base, the J end lost 4 bases, and 4 bases lay between the germline ends. The CDR3 has 12 residues. CDR3 DNA: TGTGCCAGCAGCTTAGCCTCCTATGGCTACACCTTC. This sequence encodes CASSLASYGYTF.

This clonotype was detected ten times or more. The V call is TRBV11-2, the J call TRBJ2-1; D gene uncertain. The V gene lost 7 bases and the J gene lost 6 bases, with 10 bases spanning the gap. The CDR3 length is 12 residues. Germline CDR1 is SGHAT and CDR2 is FQNNGV. CDR3 residues: CASTTTPNEQFF. The CDR3 region has the DNA TGTGCCAGCACCACCACTCCCAATGAGCAGTTCTTC.

This clonotype has ten or more counts. The rearrangement links TRBV19 to TRBJ1-5; 10 bases fit TRBD1. V was pared by 0 bases and J by 4 bases, with 9 bases of the junction left unmatched. This CDR3 comprises 18 residues. Germline lookup yields CDR1 LNHDA and CDR2 SQIVND (reference sequence). Here the CDR3 reads CASSIDGPGTGDNQPQHF. CDR3 DNA: TGTGCCAGTAGTATAGATGGTCCAGGGACAGGGGATAATCAGCCCCAGCATTTT. Full variable domain (remainder filled in from reference TRBV19 and TRBJ1-5): DGGITQSPKYLFRKEGQNVTLSCEQNLNHDAMYWYRQDPGQGLRLIYYSQIVNDFQKGDIAEGYSVSREKKESFPLTVTSAQKNPTAFYLCASSIDGPGTGDNQPQHFGDGTRLSIL.

This clonotype was recorded a few times. The V call is TRBV19, the J call TRBJ2-2; D is unresolved. This CDR3 has 15 residues. V shed 7 bases and J shed 2 bases, with 14 bases lying between them. Germline loops: CDR1 LNHDA, CDR2 SQIVND (reference sequence). CDR3 amino acids: CASKRPQDNTGELFF. DNA of the CDR3: TGTGCCAGTAAGAGGCCCCAGGACAACACCGGGGAGCTGTTTTTT.

Details on this clonotype: A much larger clone lies a single base off, so this may be a read error. V gene TRBV29-1 combines with J gene TRBJ2-7; D gene unclear. This CDR3 region has 13 residues. Per germline, CDR1 SQVTM and CDR2 ANQGSEA. The CDR3 sequence is CSASEALGYEQCF. The CDR3 region has the DNA TGCAGCGCGAGCGAGGCTTTAGGGTACGAGCAGTGCTTC.

This clonotype has a handful of counts. V usage is TRBV6-6 and J usage is TRBJ1-2, with D tentatively TRBD1 (5 bases). V shed 2 bases and J shed 7 bases, with 17 bases lying between them. Germline CDR1 and CDR2: MNHNY and SVGAGI (reference sequence). The CDR3 length is 15 residues. The CDR3 reads CASSYRGTAWRGYTF. Written as DNA, the CDR3 is TGTGCCAGCAGTTACAGGGGCACCGCCTGGCGTGGCTACACCTTC.

This clonotype showed up many times. The chain couples TRBV20-1 to TRBJ1-5; D is undetermined. The V end was cut by 3 bases, the J end by 4 bases, with 7 bases between. The CDR3 sequence is 12 residues long. Germline V lookup: CDR1 DFQATT, CDR2 SNEGSKA (reference sequence). In DNA, the CDR3 is TGCAGTGCTAGTCAGTCTAATCAGCCCCAGCATTTT. Translated, it gives CSASQSNQPQHF.

This clonotype was picked up a small number of times. The chain has TRBV10-3 and TRBJ2-3; 7 positions agree with TRBD2. Losses at the gene ends were 11 bases for V and 0 bases for J; bases not matched to a gene: 5. Germline assignment: CDR1 ENHRY and CDR2 SYGVKD. This CDR3 is built from 13 residues. The DNA for the CDR3 is TGTGCCGTCTCGGGGGGTAGCACAGATACGCAGTATTTT. Translating it yields CAVSGGSTDTQYF.

This clonotype was detected many times. The V and J genes are TRBV3-1 and TRBJ2-1; the match to TRBD2 covers 8 bases. J gave up 7 bases and V 1 base, and 9 bases lay outside the gene matches. Germline loops: CDR1 LGHDT, CDR2 YNNKEL (reference sequence). The CDR3 totals 16 residues. The CDR3 coding sequence is TGTGCCAGCAGCCAAGGCAATAGCGGGGCCGGGAATGAGCAGTTCTTC. Translating it yields CASSQGNSGAGNEQFF.

The CDR3 nucleotides are TGTGCCAGTAGTATGGGCAGCCACAATGAGCAGTTCTTC. It translates to CASSMGSHNEQFF. The V and J genes are TRBV19 and TRBJ2-1; D not resolved. The CDR3 is made up of 13 amino acids. With 3 bases removed from V and 5 bases from J, the gap between germline ends came to 8 bases. Germline values: CDR1 LNHDA, CDR2 SQIVND (reference sequence).